The 13 T cell receptor beta chains in this list originate from one sample, sequenced in a study of T-cell reconstitution after alpha-beta-depleted transplantation in children. The library targeted TCRbeta and was prepared with unique molecular identifiers. TCRdb independently ran MiXCR on the PCR reads; one entry per CDR3 protein. Of approximately 980,000 distinct CDR3 sequences listed, less than 30% are singletons. Specimen: PBMCs, mostly from graft donor cells, collected 360 days after TCRalphabeta/CD19-depleted stem cell transplant. The receptors derive from a boy younger than two who had a stem cell transplant for SCID, so the T cells may come from the graft donor.

J is TRBJ2-7 and V is TRBV5-6, with TRBD1 matching 9 bases. The CDR3 consists of 18 residues. Losses at the gene ends were 4 bases for V and 0 bases for J; bases not matched to a gene: 14. Per germline, CDR1 SGHDT and CDR2 YYEEEE. In DNA, the CDR3 is TGTGCCAGCAGCCCCGGGACAGGGAGAAGGGGGCGCTCCTACGAGCAGTACTTC. Protein sequence: CASSPGTGRRGRSYEQYF.

This clonotype has only a few counts. The chain has TRBV27 and TRBJ2-1; 8 bases map to TRBD2. Per germline, CDR1 MNHEY and CDR2 SMNVEV (reference sequence). This CDR3 comprises 16 residues. V gave up 1 base and J gave up 2 bases; unmatched junction bases: 4. CDR3 DNA sequence: TGTGCCAGCAGTTTATGGGGGCGGGGGGCCTACAATGAGCAGTTCTTC. It encodes CASSLWGRGAYNEQFF.

This clonotype was detected only a few times. The J gene is TRBJ2-3, the V gene TRBV12-3 or TRBV12-4, with D possibly being TRBD1 (6 bases). The CDR3 covers 17 residues. V dropped 5 bases and J dropped 0 bases, with 18 bases sitting between them. In DNA form, the CDR3 reads TGTGCCAGCAGTCTCTGGGGGCAGAGATCTAGCACAGATACGCAGTATTTT. Encoded protein: CASSLWGQRSSTDTQYF.

The V gene is TRBV29-1, the J gene TRBJ2-2; 9 bases agree with TRBD2. With V trimmed by 5 bases and J by 4 bases, 14 bases remained unmatched. Germline assignment: CDR1 SQVTM and CDR2 ANQGSEA. CDR3 length: 17 residues. The CDR3 DNA reads TGCAGCGTTCCCCACGGCTCTTTTAGCGGGGGCACCGGGGAGCTGTTTTTT. Translating gives CSVPHGSFSGGTGELFF.

The chain carries TRBV5-1 and TRBJ2-1, with D tentatively TRBD2 (5 bases). V lost 4 bases and J lost 7, with 18 bases in between. The germline CDR1 and CDR2 sequences are SGHRS and YFSETQ. The CDR3 spans 15 residues. CDR3 DNA: TGCGCCAGCAGCCCCGCCCCGGGGAGTGTGAATGAGCAGTTCTTC. Translation gives CASSPAPGSVNEQFF.

This clonotype was seen only a few times. Because the CDR3's place on the DNA is in doubt, the DNA is left out and the CDR3 is given as listed by TCRdb. CDR3 amino acids: CATSDLERESGELFF. The rearrangement uses TRBV24-1 and TRBJ2-2; the table's D call, TRBD2, has no DNA check behind it. Counting both end residues, the CDR3 totals 15 amino acids. From germline, CDR1 is KGHDR and CDR2 SFDVKD.

This clonotype has only one observation. The chain employs TRBV3-1 and TRBJ2-3, with D unclear. CDR3 length: 15 amino acids. Germline V gene lookup returns CDR1 LGHDT and CDR2 YNNKEL (reference sequence). Trimming shortened V by 0 bases and J by 0 bases, and 7 bases separated the two germline ends. CDR3 residues: CASSQDLGSTDTQYF. CDR3 in DNA: TGTGCCAGCAGCCAAGATTTAGGGAGCACAGATACGCAGTATTTT.

The chain uses TRBV5-5 and TRBJ2-2, with 12 bases identical to TRBD1. With V trimmed by 2 bases and J by 4 bases, 9 bases remained unmatched. Germline CDR1 SGHKS, CDR2 YYEKEE (reference sequence). This CDR3 comprises 18 residues. The CDR3 DNA sequence: TGTGCCAGCAGCTTTAGGGGGGACAGGGGGCGAGTCACCGGGGAGCTGTTTTTT. As protein: CASSFRGDRGRVTGELFF.

DNA of the CDR3: TGTGCCAGCAGCTTAGCCGGGGGATCGGGCTATGGCTACACCTTC. This encodes CASSLAGGSGYGYTF. The V gene is TRBV7-2, the J gene TRBJ1-2; D might be TRBD1 (5 bases). This CDR3 region has 15 residues. CDR1 is SGHTA and CDR2 is FQGNSA in the germline V gene. V dropped 0 bases and J dropped 4 bases, with 12 bases sitting between them.

The CDR3 spells CASGNGLARETQYF. The CDR3 region has the DNA TGTGCCAGCGGAAATGGACTAGCGCGAGAGACCCAGTACTTC. The chain carries TRBV12-3 or TRBV12-4 and TRBJ2-5, with 9 positions matching TRBD2. J gave up 4 bases and V 8 bases, and 8 bases lay outside the gene matches. The CDR3 spans 14 residues.

This clonotype showed up many times. This chain connects TRBV12-3 or TRBV12-4 to TRBJ2-5, with D perhaps matching TRBD2 (7 bases). Trimming stripped 3 bases from V and 4 bases from J, with 12 bases between. The CDR3 has 14 amino acids. CDR3 sequence (DNA): TGTGCCAGCAGTTTGAGGGGGGGCCTAGAGACCCAGTACTTC. It specifies CASSLRGGLETQYF.

V is TRBV20-1 and J is TRBJ2-3, with D possibly being TRBD1 or TRBD2 (5 bases each). The CDR3 consists of 15 residues. Per the germline V gene, CDR1 is DFQATT and CDR2 is SNEGSKA (reference sequence). The V end was cut by 4 bases, the J end by 0 bases, with 14 bases between. The CDR3, as DNA: TGCAGTGCTACCCGGGACGGTACTAGCACAGATACGCAGTATTTT. Protein product: CSATRDGTSTDTQYF.

There are a few counts of this clonotype. The chain has TRBV24-1 and TRBJ2-1; D is possibly TRBD2 (6 bases). The CDR3 contains 14 residues. Trimming took 5 bases from V and 2 from J, leaving 9 bases between them. Germline V gene sequence: CDR1 KGHDR, CDR2 SFDVKD. CDR3 sequence (DNA): TGTGCCACCAGTGTAGCGGTTCCCTACAATGAGCAGTTCTTC. As protein: CATSVAVPYNEQFF.